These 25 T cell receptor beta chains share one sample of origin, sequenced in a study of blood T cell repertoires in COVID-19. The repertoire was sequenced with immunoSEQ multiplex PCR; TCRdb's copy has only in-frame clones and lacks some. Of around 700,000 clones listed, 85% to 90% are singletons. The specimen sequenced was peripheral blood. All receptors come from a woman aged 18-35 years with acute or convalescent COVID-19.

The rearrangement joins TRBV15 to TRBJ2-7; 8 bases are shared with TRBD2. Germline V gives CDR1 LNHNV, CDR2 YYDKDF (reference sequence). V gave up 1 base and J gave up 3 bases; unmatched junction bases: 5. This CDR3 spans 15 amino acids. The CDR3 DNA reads TGTGCCACCAGCAGAGCGGCGGGGGGATACTACGAGCAGTACTTC. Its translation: CATSRAAGGYYEQYF.

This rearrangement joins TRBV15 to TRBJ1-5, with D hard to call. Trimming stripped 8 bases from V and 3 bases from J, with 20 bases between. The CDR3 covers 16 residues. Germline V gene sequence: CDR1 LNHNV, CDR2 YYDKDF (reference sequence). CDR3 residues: CATGKAYSEPNQPQHF. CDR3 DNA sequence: TGTGCCACCGGTAAGGCATACAGTGAACCCAATCAGCCCCAGCATTTT.

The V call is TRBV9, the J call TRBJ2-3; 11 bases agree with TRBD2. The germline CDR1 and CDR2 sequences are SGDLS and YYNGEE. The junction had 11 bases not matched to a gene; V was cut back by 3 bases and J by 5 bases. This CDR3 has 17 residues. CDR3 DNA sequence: TGTGCCAGCAGCGCTACCTACTTAGCGGGGGGGCGAGATACGCAGTATTTT. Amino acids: CASSATYLAGGRDTQYF.

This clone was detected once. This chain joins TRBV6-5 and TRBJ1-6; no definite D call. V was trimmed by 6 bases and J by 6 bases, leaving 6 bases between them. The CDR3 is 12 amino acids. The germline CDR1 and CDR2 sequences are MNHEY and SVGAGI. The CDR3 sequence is CASSSLNSPLHF. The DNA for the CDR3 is TGTGCCAGCAGCTCCCTTAATTCACCCCTCCACTTT.

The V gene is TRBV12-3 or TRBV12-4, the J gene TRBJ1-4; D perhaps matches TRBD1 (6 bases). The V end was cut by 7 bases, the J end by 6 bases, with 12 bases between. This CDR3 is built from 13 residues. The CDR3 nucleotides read TGTGCCAGCAAGGGGGACAAGTATGAAAAACTGTTTTTT. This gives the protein CASKGDKYEKLFF.

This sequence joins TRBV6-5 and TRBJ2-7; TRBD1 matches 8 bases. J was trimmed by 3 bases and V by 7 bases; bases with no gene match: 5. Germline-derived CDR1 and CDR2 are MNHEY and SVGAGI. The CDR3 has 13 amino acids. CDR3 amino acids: CASIGGQDYEQYF. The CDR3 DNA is TGTGCCAGCATCGGGGGACAGGACTACGAGCAGTACTTC.

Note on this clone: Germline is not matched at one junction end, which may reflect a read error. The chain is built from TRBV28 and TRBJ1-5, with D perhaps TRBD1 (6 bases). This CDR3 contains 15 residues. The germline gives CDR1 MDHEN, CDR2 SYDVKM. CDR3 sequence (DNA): TGTGCCAGCAGGCGACAGGTTCTTAGCAATCAGTCCCAGCATTTT. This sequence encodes CASRRQVLSNQSQHF.

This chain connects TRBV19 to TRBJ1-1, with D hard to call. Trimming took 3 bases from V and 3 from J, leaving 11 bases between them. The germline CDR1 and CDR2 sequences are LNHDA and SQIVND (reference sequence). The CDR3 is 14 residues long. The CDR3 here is CASSIGEGDTEAFF. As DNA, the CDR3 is TGTGCCAGTAGTATCGGGGAGGGCGACACTGAAGCTTTCTTT.

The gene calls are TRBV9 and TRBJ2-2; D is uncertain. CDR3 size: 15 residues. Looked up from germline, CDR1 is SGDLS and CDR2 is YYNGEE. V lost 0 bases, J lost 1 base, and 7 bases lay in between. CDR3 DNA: TGTGCCAGCAGCGTAGCCGGGTTGAACACCGGGGAGCTGTTTTTT. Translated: CASSVAGLNTGELFF.

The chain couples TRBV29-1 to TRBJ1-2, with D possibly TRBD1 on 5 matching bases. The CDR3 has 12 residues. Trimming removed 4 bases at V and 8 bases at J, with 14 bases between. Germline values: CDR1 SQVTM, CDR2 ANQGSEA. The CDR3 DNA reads TGCAGCGTTGCACGGGGGTTGGGAGGCTACACCTTC. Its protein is CSVARGLGGYTF. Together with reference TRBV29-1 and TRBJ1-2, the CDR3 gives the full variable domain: SAVISQKPSRDICQRGTSLTIQCQVDSQVTMMFWYRQQPGQSLTLIATANQGSEATYESGFVIDKFPISRPNLTFSTLTVSNMSPEDSSIYLCSVARGLGGYTFGSGTRLTVV.

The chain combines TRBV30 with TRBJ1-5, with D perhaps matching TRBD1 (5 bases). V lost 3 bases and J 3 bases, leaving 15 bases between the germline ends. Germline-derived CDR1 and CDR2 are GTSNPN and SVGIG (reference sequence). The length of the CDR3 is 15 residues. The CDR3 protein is CAWSHTGTTNQPQHF. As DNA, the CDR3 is TGTGCCTGGAGCCATACCGGGACTACCAATCAGCCCCAGCATTTT.

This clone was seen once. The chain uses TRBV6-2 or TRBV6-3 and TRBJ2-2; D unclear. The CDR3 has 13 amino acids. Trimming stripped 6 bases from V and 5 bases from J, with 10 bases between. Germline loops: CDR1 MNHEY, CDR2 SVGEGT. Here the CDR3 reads CASSSSGTGELFF. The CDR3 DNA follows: TGTGCCAGCAGCTCCTCCGGGACCGGGGAGCTGTTTTTT.

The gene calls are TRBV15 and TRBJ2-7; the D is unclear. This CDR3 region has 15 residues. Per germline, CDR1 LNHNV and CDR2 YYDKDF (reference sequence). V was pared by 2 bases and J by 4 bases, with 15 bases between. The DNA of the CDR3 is TGTGCCACCAGCAGATTTGGTCTAGGCGGTTACGAGCAGTACTTC. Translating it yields CATSRFGLGGYEQYF.

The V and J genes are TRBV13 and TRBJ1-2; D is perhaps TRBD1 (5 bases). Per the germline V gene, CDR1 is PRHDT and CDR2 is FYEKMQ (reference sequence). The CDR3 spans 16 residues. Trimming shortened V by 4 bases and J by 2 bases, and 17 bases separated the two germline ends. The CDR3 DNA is TGTGCCAGCAGCTCGGGGGGAGGGGTAGGAAACTATGGCTACACCTTC. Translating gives CASSSGGGVGNYGYTF.

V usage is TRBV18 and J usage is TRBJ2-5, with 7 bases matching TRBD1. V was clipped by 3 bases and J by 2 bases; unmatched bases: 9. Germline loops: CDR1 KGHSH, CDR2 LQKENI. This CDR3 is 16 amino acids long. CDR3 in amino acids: CASSPRQGVGQETQYF. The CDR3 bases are TGTGCCAGCTCACCCCGACAGGGAGTAGGGCAAGAGACCCAGTACTTC. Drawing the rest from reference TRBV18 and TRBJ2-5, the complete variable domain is NAGVMQNPRHLVRRRGQEARLRCSPMKGHSHVYWYRQLPEEGLKFMVYLQKENIIDESGMPKERFSAEFPKEGPSILRIQQVVRGDSAAYFCASSPRQGVGQETQYFGPGTRLLVL.

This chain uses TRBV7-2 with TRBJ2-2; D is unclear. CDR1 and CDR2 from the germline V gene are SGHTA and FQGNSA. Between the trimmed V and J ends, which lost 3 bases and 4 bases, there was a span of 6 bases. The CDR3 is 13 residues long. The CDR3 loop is CASSFRSTGELFF. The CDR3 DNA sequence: TGTGCCAGCAGCTTTCGGTCCACCGGGGAGCTGTTTTTT.

The CDR3 nucleotides read TGTGCCAGCAGCCAACTAGCTTCCCAGGGGGGAAGACAGCCCCAGCATTTT. Translated: CASSQLASQGGRQPQHF. The J gene is TRBJ1-5, the V gene TRBV3-1 (or the pseudogene TRBV3-2), with TRBD1 matching 7 bases. This CDR3 has 17 amino acids. V was pared by 2 bases and J by 7 bases, with 14 bases of the junction left unmatched. The germline V gene has CDR1 LGHDT and CDR2 YNNKEL (reference sequence).

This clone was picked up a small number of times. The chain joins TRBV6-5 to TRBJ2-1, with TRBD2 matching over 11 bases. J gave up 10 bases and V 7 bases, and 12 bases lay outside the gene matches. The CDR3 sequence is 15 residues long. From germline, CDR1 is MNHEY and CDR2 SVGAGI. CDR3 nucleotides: TGTGCCAGCATCTTGACTAGCGGGGTCTTGGGCGAGCAGTTCTTC. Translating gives CASILTSGVLGEQFF.

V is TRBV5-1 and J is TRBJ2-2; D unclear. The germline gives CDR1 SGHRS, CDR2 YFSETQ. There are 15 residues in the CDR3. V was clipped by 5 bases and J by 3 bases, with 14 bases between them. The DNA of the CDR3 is TGCGCCAGCAGGGCGGCTGGGTTGGACACCGGGGAGCTGTTTTTT. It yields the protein CASRAAGLDTGELFF.

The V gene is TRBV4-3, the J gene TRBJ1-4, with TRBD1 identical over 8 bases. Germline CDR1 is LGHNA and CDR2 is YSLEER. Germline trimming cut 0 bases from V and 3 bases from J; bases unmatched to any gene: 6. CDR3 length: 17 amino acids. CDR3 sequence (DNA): TGCGCCAGCAGCCAAGATGTAGAGGACAGGGCTAATGAAAAACTGTTTTTT. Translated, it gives CASSQDVEDRANEKLFF.

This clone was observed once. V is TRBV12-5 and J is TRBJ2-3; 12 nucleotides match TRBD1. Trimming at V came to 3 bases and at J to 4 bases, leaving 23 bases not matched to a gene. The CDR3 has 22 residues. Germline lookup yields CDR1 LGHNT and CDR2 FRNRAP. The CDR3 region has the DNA TGTGCTAGTGGTTTCTCCGCTGCACCCGGGACAGGGGGCGTTGGGAGAGCAGATACGCAGTATTTT. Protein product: CASGFSAAPGTGGVGRADTQYF.

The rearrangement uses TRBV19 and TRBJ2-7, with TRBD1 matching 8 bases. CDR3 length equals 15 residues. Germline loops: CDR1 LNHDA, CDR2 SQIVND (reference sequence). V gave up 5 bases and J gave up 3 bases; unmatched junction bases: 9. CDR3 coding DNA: TGTGCCAGTAGTCCCGGGACAGGCTCGTTCTACGAGCAGTACTTC. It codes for CASSPGTGSFYEQYF.

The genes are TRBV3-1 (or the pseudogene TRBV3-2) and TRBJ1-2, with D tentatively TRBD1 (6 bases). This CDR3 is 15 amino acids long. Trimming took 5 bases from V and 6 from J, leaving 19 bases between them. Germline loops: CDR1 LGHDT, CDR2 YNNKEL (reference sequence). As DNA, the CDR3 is TGTGCCAGCAGCACCCCTGTGGGGGGGACAAATGGCTACACCTTC. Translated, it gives CASSTPVGGTNGYTF.

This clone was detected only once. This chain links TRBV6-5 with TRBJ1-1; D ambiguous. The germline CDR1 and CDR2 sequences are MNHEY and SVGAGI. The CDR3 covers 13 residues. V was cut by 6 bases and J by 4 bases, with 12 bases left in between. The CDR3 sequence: CASRAPGSTEAFF. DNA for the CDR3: TGTGCCAGCAGAGCCCCCGGGAGCACTGAAGCTTTCTTT.

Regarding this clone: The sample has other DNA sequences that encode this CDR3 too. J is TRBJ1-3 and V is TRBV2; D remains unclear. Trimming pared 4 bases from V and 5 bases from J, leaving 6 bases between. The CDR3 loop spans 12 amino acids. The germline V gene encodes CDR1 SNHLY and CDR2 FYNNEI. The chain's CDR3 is CASSASRNTIYF. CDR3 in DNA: TGTGCCAGCAGTGCCAGTAGAAACACCATATATTTT.